The present entry profiles one T cell receptor (beta chain) with its context. This sample is part of a study of human T cells and chemical hapten exposure. At the level of the study: Application of 0.01% DPC to the upper back was done by patch test, with a reading at 6 days. Per-sample TCR yield variation was attributed mainly to small pooled library volume differences.

The ends were cut back, 0 bases at V and 3 bases at J, with 7 bases in the middle. The germline gives CDR1 LGHDT, CDR2 YNNKEL (reference sequence). The CDR3 loop spans 14 amino acids. In TCRdb, the RACE reads were re-called with MiXCR into one record per CDR3 protein. This table has over 100,000 distinct CDR3 sequences, roughly 12% appearing once. Time point: patch test 3, about 24 weeks after DPC sensitization. Treatment here: therapeutic diphenylcyclopropenone sensitization with weekly scalp DPC. Here the sequenced sample was whole blood, taken in connection with sensitization to the hapten diphenylcyclopropenone (DPC). The TCR sequence derives from a woman aged 45-65 years with alopecia areata. Some clones in this sample may be carry-over from other donors' samples. The chain is built from TRBV3-1 and TRBJ2-3; D is possibly TRBD2 (5 bases). In DNA, the CDR3 is TGTGCCAGCAGCCAAGATCGCGGGACAGATACGCAGTATTTT. This translates into CASSQDRGTDTQYF.